This TCR beta chain originates from a study of blood T cell repertoires in COVID-19. At the level of the study: Samples came from the United States, Italy and Spain, spanning acute and convalescent COVID-19. Sources were T cells, B-cell-depleted T cells, or PBMCs; the material itself was cDNA or gDNA.

Per the original data handling: Amplification with reference gene primers provided the estimates of nucleated cell counts. Clones were sequenced by immunoSEQ multiplex PCR, and TCRdb holds only the in-frame ones, with some missing. V and J calls and clone size follow that table, whereas D and trimming were derived from the DNA. The sample holds 150,000 to 200,000 clones, approximately 87% seen once. V shed 2 bases and J 7 bases; nucleotides not matched to a gene: 5. Looked up from germline, CDR1 is MDHEN and CDR2 is SYDVKM. CDR3 length: 13 amino acids. Seattle patients were enrolled during active infection and followed longitudinally.

The rearrangement joins TRBV28 to TRBJ2-7; TRBD1 matches 7 bases. Sample: peripheral blood. The clonotype originates from a woman aged 55 to 70 with COVID-19, enrolled during active disease. The CDR3 DNA sequence: TGTGCCAGCAGTTTAACAGGGACAGAGGAGCAGTACTTC. Its protein product is CASSLTGTEEQYF.